The 6 T cell receptor beta chains below come from one sample, sequenced in a study of CD8 T cells in ankylosing spondylitis. TCRdb reprocessed the 5' RACE reads via MiXCR and lists one record per CDR3 protein. The data hold 130,000 or so distinct CDR3 sequences, with more than 6.5% observed a single time. Sequencing was carried out using blood, either unsorted or a sorted T cell fraction (not recorded which). These receptors were collected from a male donor with ankylosing spondylitis or in good health (not recorded which).

This clonotype was recorded at least ten times. V and J are TRBV29-1 and TRBJ2-7; the match to TRBD1 covers 8 bases. The germline V gene encodes CDR1 SQVTM and CDR2 ANQGSEA. With 8 bases clipped from V and 5 bases from J, the junction kept 8 bases outside the gene matches. The CDR3 is made up of 12 amino acids. CDR3 amino acids: CSIGQGLDEQYF. The CDR3 nucleotides read TGCAGCATCGGACAGGGATTGGACGAGCAGTACTTC.

This clonotype was counted many times. This chain joins TRBV30 and TRBJ1-1; D unclear. Per germline, CDR1 GTSNPN and CDR2 SVGIG (reference sequence). Trimming stripped 0 bases from V and 1 base from J, with 9 bases between. The CDR3 is 14 amino acids. CDR3 residues: CAWSVFRTNTEAFF. In nucleotides, the CDR3 is TGTGCCTGGAGTGTATTTAGGACGAACACTGAAGCTTTCTTT.

In this sample, this clonotype turned up many times. The chain has TRBV9 and TRBJ2-4, with a weak D call TRBD1 (5 bases). V was clipped by 2 bases and J by 5 bases, with 8 bases between them. This CDR3 spans 13 amino acids. The germline CDR1 and CDR2 sequences are SGDLS and YYNGEE. This CDR3 reads CASSVLGENIQYF. The CDR3 nucleotides read TGTGCCAGCAGCGTGCTAGGGGAAAACATTCAGTACTTC.

This clonotype was observed many times. V and J are TRBV29-1 and TRBJ1-1; tentative D call: TRBD1 (5 bases). Germline V gene lookup returns CDR1 SQVTM and CDR2 ANQGSEA. The CDR3 has 12 residues. Trimming left V 6 bases short and J 2 bases short, with 10 bases between. The CDR3 bases are TGCAGCGTCGTCACAGGAAACACTGAAGCTTTCTTT. Translation: CSVVTGNTEAFF. Using reference TRBV29-1 and TRBJ1-1 for the parts outside the CDR3, the full variable domain is SAVISQKPSRDICQRGTSLTIQCQVDSQVTMMFWYRQQPGQSLTLIATANQGSEATYESGFVIDKFPISRPNLTFSTLTVSNMSPEDSSIYLCSVVTGNTEAFFGQGTRLTVV.

There are many counts of this clonotype. The V call is TRBV5-1, the J call TRBJ2-3; maybe TRBD1 (5 bases). The ends were cut back, 4 bases at V and 1 base at J, with 7 bases in the middle. Per the germline V gene, CDR1 is SGHRS and CDR2 is YFSETQ. The CDR3 is made up of 13 amino acids. CDR3 bases: TGCGCCAGCAGCATGACAGGCACAGATACGCAGTATTTT. Translating gives CASSMTGTDTQYF. Drawing the rest from reference TRBV5-1 and TRBJ2-3, the complete variable domain is KAGVTQTPRYLIKTRGQQVTLSCSPISGHRSVSWYQQTPGQGLQFLFEYFSETQRNKGNFPGRFSGRQFSNSRSEMNVSTLELGDSALYLCASSMTGTDTQYFGPGTRLTVL.

In its sample, this clonotype was seen many times. V and J are TRBV10-3 and TRBJ2-1; 7 bases line up with TRBD2. Germline CDR1 and CDR2: ENHRY and SYGVKD. V was pared by 4 bases and J by 8 bases, with 5 bases of the junction left unmatched. There are 13 residues in the CDR3. The CDR3: CAISGGGFDEQFF. The CDR3 DNA reads TGTGCCATCAGTGGGGGAGGGTTCGATGAGCAGTTCTTC.